A selection of T cell receptor beta chains follows, all from one sample in a study of PD-L1 blockade in urothelial cancer. TCRdb's table, derived via immunoSEQ multiplex PCR, lists solely in-frame clones and lacks some. The sample gives some 20,000 clones, almost 90% of which show up once; 3.7% is in the top ten. The material was PBMCs, obtained around atezolizumab (anti-PD-L1) treatment. The receptors here all came from a man between 50 and 59 years old with urothelial cancer. Each CDR3 is given with its conserved first and last residue.

v_call: TRBV5-4; j_call: TRBJ2-2; cdr3_aa: CASSADSHTGELFF
v_call: TRBV10-3; j_call: TRBJ1-2; cdr3_aa: CAISESPDIRYGYTF
v_call: TRBV5-1; j_call: TRBJ1-3; cdr3_aa: CASSRDQGYSGNTIYF
v_call: TRBV21-1; j_call: TRBJ2-3; cdr3_aa: CASSKGRDRTHDTQYF
v_call: TRBV27; j_call: TRBJ2-5; cdr3_aa: CASSLSTGSGETQYF
v_call: TRBV19; j_call: TRBJ1-1; cdr3_aa: CASSIQVTNPTEAFF
v_call: TRBV25-1; j_call: TRBJ2-3; cdr3_aa: CASNTASSTDTQYF
v_call: TRBV7-9; j_call: TRBJ1-4; cdr3_aa: CASSPGRDRVKEKLFF
v_call: TRBV7-6; j_call: TRBJ2-2; cdr3_aa: CASSLQGHTGELFF
v_call: TRBV19; j_call: TRBJ1-5; cdr3_aa: CASSIGETQPQHF
v_call: TRBV5-4; j_call: TRBJ2-7; cdr3_aa: CASSWDRGLEQYF
v_call: TRBV19; j_call: TRBJ2-5; cdr3_aa: CASSHRLFRGQETQYF
v_call: TRBV9; j_call: TRBJ2-1; cdr3_aa: CASSVSGSNEQFF
v_call: TRBV4-1; j_call: TRBJ2-1; cdr3_aa: CASSRGGTDYNEQFF
v_call: TRBV30; j_call: TRBJ1-1; cdr3_aa: CAWRHRVNTEAFF
v_call: TRBV7-6; j_call: TRBJ1-6; cdr3_aa: CASTVTGSYNSPLHF
v_call: TRBV2; j_call: TRBJ2-3; cdr3_aa: CASSENRVTDTQYF
v_call: TRBV7-9; j_call: TRBJ1-4; cdr3_aa: CASSLRRALGEKLFF
v_call: TRBV6-5; j_call: TRBJ2-2; cdr3_aa: CASKRASGTGELFF
v_call: TRBV2; j_call: TRBJ2-5; cdr3_aa: CASRVRLAGIQETQYF